This T cell receptor beta chain was identified in a study of early T cells in non-severe SARS-CoV-2 infection. The germline V and J ends were trimmed by 7 bases and 8 bases, with 14 bases remaining between them. CDR3 size: 11 residues. CDR1 and CDR2 from the germline V gene are SQVTM and ANQGSEA. This clonotype was counted at least ten times. Its antigen is still unknown. Broader study findings: Sequences matched to VDJdb favored anti-spike CD8 responses, while private and CD4 specificities were missed.

Individual cDNA molecules received unique molecular identifiers. TCRdb reanalysed the 5' RACE reads using MiXCR and keeps one entry per CDR3 protein. Of 56,000 or so distinct CDR3 sequences detected, about 11% appear once; the ten largest clones hold approximately 6.5%. This receptor was taken from an adult who was a healthcare worker with PCR-confirmed SARS-CoV-2 infection or an uninfected control (not recorded which). Specimen: whole blood. The rearrangement links TRBV29-1 to TRBJ1-2, with D possibly TRBD1 on 6 matching bases. CDR3 protein: CSGAKGEGYTF. CDR3 nucleotides: TGCAGCGGAGCCAAGGGGGAGGGCTACACCTTC.